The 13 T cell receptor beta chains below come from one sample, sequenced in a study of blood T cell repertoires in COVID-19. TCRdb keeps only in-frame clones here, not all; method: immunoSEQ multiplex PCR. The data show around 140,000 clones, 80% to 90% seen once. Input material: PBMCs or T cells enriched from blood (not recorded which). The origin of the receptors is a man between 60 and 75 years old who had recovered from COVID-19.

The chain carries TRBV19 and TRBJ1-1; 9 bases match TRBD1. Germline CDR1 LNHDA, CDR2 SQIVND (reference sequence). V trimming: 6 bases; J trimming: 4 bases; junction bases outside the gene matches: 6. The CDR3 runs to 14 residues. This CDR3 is CASRTDRGGTEAFF. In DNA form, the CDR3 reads TGTGCCAGTAGAACGGACAGGGGCGGCACTGAAGCTTTCTTT.

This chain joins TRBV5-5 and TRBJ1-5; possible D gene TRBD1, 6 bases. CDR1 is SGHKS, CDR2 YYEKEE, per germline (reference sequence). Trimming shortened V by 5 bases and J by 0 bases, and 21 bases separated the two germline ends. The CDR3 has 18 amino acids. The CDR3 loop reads CASRPTVGGSLSNQPQHF. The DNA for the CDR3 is TGTGCCAGCAGACCCACAGTTGGGGGCAGTCTTAGCAATCAGCCCCAGCATTTT.

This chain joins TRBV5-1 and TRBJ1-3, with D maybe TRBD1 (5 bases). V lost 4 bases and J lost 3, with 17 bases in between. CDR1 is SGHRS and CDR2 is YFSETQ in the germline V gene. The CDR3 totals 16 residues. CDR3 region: CASSPTGLDSGNTIYF. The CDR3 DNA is TGCGCCAGCAGCCCGACGGGACTCGATAGTGGAAACACCATATATTTT.

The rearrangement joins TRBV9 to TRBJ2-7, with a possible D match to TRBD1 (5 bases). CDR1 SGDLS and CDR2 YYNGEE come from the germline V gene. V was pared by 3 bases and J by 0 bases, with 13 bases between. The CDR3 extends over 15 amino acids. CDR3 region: CASSEETALSYEQYF. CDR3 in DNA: TGTGCCAGCAGCGAGGAGACAGCGCTCTCCTACGAGCAGTACTTC.

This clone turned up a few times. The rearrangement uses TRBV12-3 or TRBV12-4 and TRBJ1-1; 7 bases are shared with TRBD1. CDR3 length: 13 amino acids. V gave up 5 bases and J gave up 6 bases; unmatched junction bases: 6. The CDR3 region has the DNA TGTGCCAGCAGTACTAAACAGGGGTCTGAAGCTTTCTTT. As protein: CASSTKQGSEAFF.

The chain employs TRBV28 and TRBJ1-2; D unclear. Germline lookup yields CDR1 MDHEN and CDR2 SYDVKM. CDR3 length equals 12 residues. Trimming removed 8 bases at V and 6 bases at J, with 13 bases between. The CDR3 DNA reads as TGTGCCAGCTTCGGGGTGGGAAATGGCTACACCTTC. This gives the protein CASFGVGNGYTF.

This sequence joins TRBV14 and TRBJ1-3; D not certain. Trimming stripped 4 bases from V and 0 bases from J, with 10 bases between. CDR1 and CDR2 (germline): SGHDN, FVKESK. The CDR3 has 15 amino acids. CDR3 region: CASSRLGSSGNTIYF. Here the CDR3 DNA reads TGTGCCAGCAGCCGACTCGGTAGCTCTGGAAACACCATATATTTT. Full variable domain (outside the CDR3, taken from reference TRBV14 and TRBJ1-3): EAGVTQFPSHSVIEKGQTVTLRCDPISGHDNLYWYRRVMGKEIKFLLHFVKESKQDESGMPNNRFLAERTGGTYSTLKVQPAELEDSGVYFCASSRLGSSGNTIYFGEGSWLTVV.

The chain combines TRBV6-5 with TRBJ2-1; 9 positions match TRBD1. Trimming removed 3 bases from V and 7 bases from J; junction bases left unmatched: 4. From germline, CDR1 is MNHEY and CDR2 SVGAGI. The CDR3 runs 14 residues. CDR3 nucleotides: TGTGCCAGCAGTTATGGGGACAGGGTAAATGAGCAGTTCTTC. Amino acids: CASSYGDRVNEQFF.

The CDR3 region has the DNA TGTGCCAGCAGCTTCCGGGGAAACAATCAGCCCCAGCATTTT. Amino acid sequence: CASSFRGNNQPQHF. This chain joins TRBV7-6 and TRBJ1-5; the D is unclear. This CDR3 has 14 residues. The germline gives CDR1 SGHVS, CDR2 FNYEAQ. With 3 bases removed from V and 3 bases from J, the gap between germline ends came to 9 bases.

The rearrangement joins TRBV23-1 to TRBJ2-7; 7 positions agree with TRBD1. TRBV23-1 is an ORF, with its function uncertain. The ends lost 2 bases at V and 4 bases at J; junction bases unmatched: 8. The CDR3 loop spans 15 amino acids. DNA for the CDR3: TGCGCCAGCAGTCAAAGGAGGCAGGGGGAGTACGAGCAGTACTTC. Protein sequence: CASSQRRQGEYEQYF.

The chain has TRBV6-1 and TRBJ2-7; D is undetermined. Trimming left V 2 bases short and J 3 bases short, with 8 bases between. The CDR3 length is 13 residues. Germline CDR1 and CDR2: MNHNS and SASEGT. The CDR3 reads CASSEIANYEQYF. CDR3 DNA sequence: TGTGCCAGCAGTGAAATAGCAAACTACGAGCAGTACTTC.

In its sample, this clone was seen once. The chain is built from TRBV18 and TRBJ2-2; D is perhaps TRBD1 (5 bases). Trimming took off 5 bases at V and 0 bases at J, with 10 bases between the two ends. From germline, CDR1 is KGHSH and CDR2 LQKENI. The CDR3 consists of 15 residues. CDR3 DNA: TGTGCCAGCTCATCGGACACCGCGAACACCGGGGAGCTGTTTTTT. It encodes CASSSDTANTGELFF.

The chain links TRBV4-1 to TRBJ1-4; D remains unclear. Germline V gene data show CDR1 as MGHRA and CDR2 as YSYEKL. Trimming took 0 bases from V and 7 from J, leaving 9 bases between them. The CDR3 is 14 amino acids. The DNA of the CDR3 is TGCGCCAGCAGCCAAGATCTCTCTCTTGAAAAACTGTTTTTT. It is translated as CASSQDLSLEKLFF.